One and the same sample provided the 25 T cell receptor beta chains below, sequenced in a study of control samples from healthy donors and cancer patients. Assay: immunoSEQ multiplex PCR; the TCRdb copy retains only in-frame clones and omits some. The top ten hold under 20% of the sample, which has 90,000 to 110,000 clones, 80% to 90% seen once. The specimen was blood. The origin of the receptors is a woman aged 45-65 years in good health.

The table lists this clone with a count of one. The V gene is TRBV7-9, the J gene TRBJ1-5; D is unresolved. The V end lost 4 bases, the J end lost 5 bases, and 12 bases lay between the germline ends. The CDR3 is 14 amino acids. Germline CDR1 reads SEHNR; CDR2 reads FQNEAQ (reference sequence). The CDR3 spells CASSSGALDQPQHF. The DNA for the CDR3 is TGTGCCAGCAGCTCAGGCGCTTTGGATCAGCCCCAGCATTTT.

The chain links TRBV6-4 to TRBJ1-2; TRBD1 aligns across 8 bases. Germline V gives CDR1 MRHNA, CDR2 SNTAGT. The V segment lost 6 bases and the J segment 3 bases; nucleotides outside the gene matches: 12. The CDR3 has 16 residues. CDR3 sequence (DNA): TGTGCCAGCAGCGTCAGGGGGCGCGGGTCGTACTATGGCTACACCTTC. Translation: CASSVRGRGSYYGYTF.

The chain couples TRBV5-4 to TRBJ1-4; no clear D gene. Germline V gene lookup returns CDR1 SGHNT and CDR2 YYREEE (reference sequence). The length of the CDR3 is 14 residues. Trimming stripped 0 bases from V and 8 bases from J, with 11 bases between. CDR3 in DNA: TGTGCCAGCAGCTTGGAAGCGAGGAACGAAAAACTGTTTTTT. It codes for CASSLEARNEKLFF.

The chain combines TRBV25-1 with TRBJ1-5; 8 bases map to TRBD1. The CDR3 is 16 amino acids. The trim removed 3 bases at V and 10 bases at J, leaving 14 bases unmatched. Germline values: CDR1 MGHDK, CDR2 SYGVNS. The CDR3 region has the DNA TGTGCCAGCAGTGAGAAATGGTTGGCAGGGGGCTATCCCCAGCATTTT. This sequence encodes CASSEKWLAGGYPQHF.

The V and J genes are TRBV28 and TRBJ1-1; the D gene is possibly TRBD1 (5 bases). Germline lookup yields CDR1 MDHEN and CDR2 SYDVKM. The V and J ends lost 6 bases and 1 base respectively, with 15 bases between them. The CDR3 has 15 residues. The CDR3 DNA is TGTGCCAGCAGCTACCCGGTCGGGGGGAACACTGAAGCTTTCTTT. It translates to CASSYPVGGNTEAFF.

The CDR3 here is CASSLLAGAYNEQFF. DNA of the CDR3: TGTGCCAGCAGCCTCCTAGCGGGAGCCTACAATGAGCAGTTCTTC. The chain recombines TRBV11-3 with TRBJ2-1, with 10 positions matching TRBD2. This CDR3 is built from 15 residues. V shed 5 bases and J 2 bases; nucleotides not matched to a gene: 3. The V gene's germline CDR1 is SGHNT and CDR2 YENEEA.

This chain links TRBV7-3 with TRBJ2-2; D not certain. The CDR3 length is 13 residues. V shed 1 base and J shed 5 bases, with 5 bases lying between them. CDR1 SGHTA and CDR2 FQGTGA come from the germline V gene. Written as DNA, the CDR3 is TGTGCCAGCAGCTTAAAGTTAACCGGGGAGCTGTTTTTT. Translation: CASSLKLTGELFF.

This chain links TRBV18 with TRBJ2-1; D possibly corresponds to TRBD2 (5 bases). The CDR3 extends over 14 amino acids. Trimming cost V 3 bases and J 8 bases, with 14 bases left between them. CDR1 and CDR2 from the germline V gene are KGHSH and LQKENI. The CDR3 DNA follows: TGTGCCAGCTCACCGACTCTAGCCACGGATGAGCAGTTCTTC. This gives the protein CASSPTLATDEQFF.

The CDR3 nucleotides are TGTGCCAGCAGCCAAGGGGCAGGACCGATTCCCTTTGACGAGCAGTACGTC. It is translated as CASSQGAGPIPFDEQYV. The V call is TRBV3-1 (or the pseudogene TRBV3-2), the J call TRBJ2-7; D is uncertain. The CDR3 is 17 amino acids. The V gene's germline CDR1 is LGHDT and CDR2 YNNKEL (reference sequence). V shed 1 base and J shed 5 bases, with 21 bases lying between them.

The chain has TRBV7-3 and TRBJ2-3; a weak D match, TRBD2 (7 bases). The CDR3 consists of 15 residues. Germline-derived CDR1 and CDR2 are SGHTA and FQGTGA. Between the trimmed V and J ends, which lost 5 bases and 4 bases, there was a span of 16 bases. The CDR3 reads CASSPGGGASDTQYF. CDR3 coding DNA: TGTGCCAGCAGCCCTGGAGGGGGGGCGTCAGATACGCAGTATTTT.

The chain couples TRBV6-4 to TRBJ2-2; 11 bases match TRBD1. The CDR3 totals 19 residues. Trimming at V came to 0 bases and at J to 6 bases, leaving 12 bases not matched to a gene. The V gene's germline CDR1 is MRHNA and CDR2 SNTAGT. The CDR3 nucleotides read TGTGCCAGCAGTGACTCAGGACAGGGGGCTTATTTAGCTCCCGGGGAGCTGTTTTTT. It is translated as CASSDSGQGAYLAPGELFF.

The rearrangement joins TRBV16 to TRBJ1-1, with D unresolved. Trimming stripped 4 bases from V and 9 bases from J, with 9 bases between. The germline V gene encodes CDR1 KGHSY and CDR2 FQNENV. The CDR3 runs 11 residues. CDR3 residues: CASSPYYKAFF. In nucleotides, the CDR3 is TGTGCCAGCAGCCCCTATTATAAAGCTTTCTTT.

As to this clone: At one end, the junction sequence differs from germline, possibly due to a read error. The genes are TRBV18 and TRBJ1-6; D remains unclear. This CDR3 comprises 13 residues. Germline V gene sequence: CDR1 KGHSH, CDR2 LQKENI. The CDR3 nucleotides are TGTGCCAGCTCCCCACACGTAAAATCACCCCTCCACTTT. Encoded protein: CASSPHVKSPLHF.

The chain uses TRBV2 and TRBJ2-3; D might be TRBD1 (5 bases). There are 14 residues in the CDR3. Germline V gene lookup returns CDR1 SNHLY and CDR2 FYNNEI. Trimming removed 8 bases at V and 1 base at J, with 13 bases between. CDR3 sequence (DNA): TGTGCCAGCCGACGGCAGGGTGGCACAGATACGCAGTATTTT. It translates to CASRRQGGTDTQYF.

CDR3 DNA: TGTGCCAGCAGCCATCTGGGTGCTGGTGGCTACACCTTC. Translated, it gives CASSHLGAGGYTF. The gene calls are TRBV11-2 and TRBJ1-2, with no clear D. The CDR3 extends over 13 amino acids. Germline CDR1 and CDR2: SGHAT and FQNNGV. V lost 5 bases and J lost 7, with 14 bases in between.

This clone was counted a single time. This sequence joins TRBV24-1 and TRBJ2-3, with 8 bases lining up with TRBD2. Germline V gene data show CDR1 as KGHDR and CDR2 as SFDVKD. After removal of 9 bases from V and 1 base from J, the junction contained 2 bases not matched to a gene. This CDR3 has 13 residues. CDR3 loop: CATQAGGTDTQYF. The DNA for the CDR3 is TGTGCCACCCAAGCGGGGGGCACAGATACGCAGTATTTT.

The chain combines TRBV2 with TRBJ2-1, with 7 nucleotides matching TRBD2. V was pared by 4 bases and J by 2 bases, with 5 bases of the junction left unmatched. The CDR3 spans 15 residues. Germline CDR1 is SNHLY and CDR2 is FYNNEI. The CDR3 bases are TGTGCCAGCAGTGTACGTGGGGGGGCCTACAATGAGCAGTTCTTC. Translated: CASSVRGGAYNEQFF. Full variable domain (outside the CDR3, taken from reference TRBV2 and TRBJ2-1): EPEVTQTPSHQVTQMGQEVILRCVPISNHLYFYWYRQILGQKVEFLVSFYNNEISEKSEIFDDQFSVERPDGSNFTLKIRSTKLEDSAMYFCASSVRGGAYNEQFFGPGTRLTVL.

This clone appeared a few times. The chain uses TRBV6-2 or TRBV6-3 and TRBJ2-6; 9 bases align to TRBD1. Germline V gene sequence: CDR1 MNHEY, CDR2 SVGEGT. The CDR3 length is 17 residues. The ends lost 4 bases at V and 1 base at J; junction bases unmatched: 5. The CDR3 DNA is TGTGCCAGCAGTTGGGGACAGGGAAGGTCTGGGGCCAACGTCCTGACTTTC. It encodes CASSWGQGRSGANVLTF.

This clone was recorded once. The V call is TRBV29-1, the J call TRBJ1-4, with 8 bases fitting TRBD1. CDR1 is SQVTM and CDR2 is ANQGSEA in the germline V gene. The length of the CDR3 is 13 residues. V shed 5 bases, J shed 8 bases, and the junction held 7 bases outside the gene matches. CDR3 sequence reads: CSVRPGQEEKLFF. The CDR3 DNA sequence: TGCAGCGTTCGGCCGGGACAGGAAGAAAAACTGTTTTTT. Looking up the rest from reference TRBV29-1 and TRBJ1-4 gives the full variable domain: SAVISQKPSRDICQRGTSLTIQCQVDSQVTMMFWYRQQPGQSLTLIATANQGSEATYESGFVIDKFPISRPNLTFSTLTVSNMSPEDSSIYLCSVRPGQEEKLFFGSGTQLSVL.

CDR3 in amino acids: CASSPQVTSQEAFF. The CDR3 region has the DNA TGTGCCAGCTCACCACAGGTAACATCTCAGGAAGCTTTCTTT. The gene calls are TRBV18 and TRBJ1-1; no clear D gene. This CDR3 comprises 14 residues. V lost 1 base to trimming and J lost 8 bases, with 14 bases between them. Germline CDR1 KGHSH, CDR2 LQKENI.

This clone was detected only a few times. V and J are TRBV5-8 and TRBJ1-1, with 7 bases that match TRBD1. Losses at the gene ends were 0 bases for V and 5 bases for J; bases not matched to a gene: 7. Germline CDR1 SGHTS, CDR2 YDEGEE. The CDR3 is 15 residues long. CDR3 region: CASSLEGGGSTEAFF. For the CDR3, the DNA is TGTGCCAGCAGCTTGGAAGGGGGCGGTAGTACTGAAGCTTTCTTT.

The rearrangement joins TRBV16 to TRBJ1-1, with D hard to call. V dropped 4 bases and J dropped 1 base, with 13 bases sitting between them. This CDR3 contains 15 residues. Germline CDR1 is KGHSY and CDR2 is FQNENV. Written as DNA, the CDR3 is TGTGCCAGCAGCCCAAGGGCAGCCCAGAACACTGAAGCTTTCTTT. Translated, it gives CASSPRAAQNTEAFF.

The chain carries TRBV3-1 (or the pseudogene TRBV3-2) and TRBJ1-2, with D maybe TRBD1 (6 bases). Germline V gene data show CDR1 as LGHDT and CDR2 as YNNKEL (reference sequence). V was pared by 0 bases and J by 10 bases, with 15 bases between. The CDR3 totals 14 residues. CDR3 sequence (DNA): TGTGCCAGCAGCCAAGAGGGGGCCAAGCTGGTCTACACCTTC. Residues: CASSQEGAKLVYTF.

The rearrangement uses TRBV11-1 and TRBJ2-6, with D tentatively TRBD1 (5 bases). Germline V gene sequence: CDR1 SGHAT, CDR2 FQDESV (reference sequence). The CDR3 consists of 15 residues. The germline V and J ends were trimmed by 3 bases and 1 base, with 7 bases remaining between them. The CDR3 region is CASSFQGSGANVLTF. CDR3 nucleotide sequence: TGTGCCAGCAGCTTCCAGGGTTCTGGGGCCAACGTCCTGACTTTC. Full variable domain (remainder filled in from reference TRBV11-1 and TRBJ2-6): EAEVAQSPRYKITEKSQAVAFWCDPISGHATLYWYRQILGQGPELLVQFQDESVVDDSQLPKDRFSAERLKGVDSTLKIQPAELGDSAMYLCASSFQGSGANVLTFGAGSRLTVL.

The V and J genes are TRBV6-1 and TRBJ2-7; weak D call: TRBD1 (5 bases). The CDR3 extends over 15 amino acids. Deletions cut 1 base from V and 2 bases from J, with 12 bases between. The germline V gene encodes CDR1 MNHNS and CDR2 SASEGT. The CDR3 protein is CASSEGGPWAYEQYF. The CDR3 DNA follows: TGTGCCAGCAGTGAAGGGGGCCCCTGGGCCTACGAGCAGTACTTC.